Below are 26 T cell receptor beta chains sequenced from a single sample in a study of cytomegalovirus exposure and HLA in healthy donors. The table came from immunoSEQ multiplex PCR; TCRdb's copy has only in-frame clones and leaves some out. The sample records around 300,000 clones, just over 85% being singletons. Sequenced sample: PBMCs. The receptors stem from a woman aged 18-30 years in good health and CMV-seronegative.

The V and J genes are TRBV5-1 and TRBJ1-2, with 7 positions matching TRBD1. CDR1 and CDR2 (germline): SGHRS, YFSETQ. Unmatched junction bases numbered 11, after V lost 4 bases and J lost 5 bases. This CDR3 contains 15 residues. CDR3 bases: TGCGCCAGCAGCGAAAACCCTGGGACAGCTTATGGCTACACCTTC. Translating gives CASSENPGTAYGYTF. The variable domain in full, with the rest retrieved from reference TRBV5-1 and TRBJ1-2, is KAGVTQTPRYLIKTRGQQVTLSCSPISGHRSVSWYQQTPGQGLQFLFEYFSETQRNKGNFPGRFSGRQFSNSRSEMNVSTLELGDSALYLCASSENPGTAYGYTFGSGTRLTVV.

The V gene is TRBV4-1, the J gene TRBJ1-4; TRBD1 agrees at 7 bases. V shed 1 base and J 15 bases; nucleotides not matched to a gene: 14. CDR3 length equals 15 residues. Germline loops: CDR1 MGHRA, CDR2 YSYEKL. The CDR3, as DNA: TGCGCCAGCAGCCAAGTAGGGACAGAGGAAAAAAGGTTGTTTTTT. Its protein is CASSQVGTEEKRLFF.

The V call is TRBV5-1, the J call TRBJ2-5; 16 nucleotides align to TRBD2. This CDR3 has 17 residues. Germline lookup yields CDR1 SGHRS and CDR2 YFSETQ. V was clipped by 0 bases and J by 4 bases; unmatched bases: 3. The CDR3 reads CASSLAGTSGGAETQYF. The CDR3 DNA is TGCGCCAGCAGCTTGGCCGGGACTAGCGGGGGGGCAGAGACCCAGTACTTC.

This clone was recorded once. The chain joins TRBV29-1 to TRBJ2-2, with 11 bases that match TRBD2. This CDR3 is 18 amino acids long. Germline V lookup: CDR1 SQVTM, CDR2 ANQGSEA. Unmatched junction bases numbered 10, after V lost 0 bases and J lost 4 bases. DNA of the CDR3: TGCAGCGTTGAAGATCAGCGTAGCGGGAGGGTGTCCACCGGGGAGCTGTTTTTT. Protein product: CSVEDQRSGRVSTGELFF.

The chain uses TRBV4-1 and TRBJ1-3; D call uncertain. CDR3 length equals 15 residues. CDR1 and CDR2 (germline): MGHRA, YSYEKL. V was cut by 4 bases and J by 0 bases, with 10 bases left in between. The CDR3 coding sequence is TGCGCCAGCAGCCTACATCCTGACTCTGGAAACACCATATATTTT. It encodes CASSLHPDSGNTIYF.

The chain joins TRBV20-1 to TRBJ2-3; D is ambiguous. CDR1 and CDR2 (germline): DFQATT, SNEGSKA (reference sequence). Trimming left V 5 bases short and J 11 bases short, with 11 bases between. This CDR3 comprises 10 residues. In nucleotides, the CDR3 is TGCAGTGCTTCCGGTCGACAGCAGTATTTT. As protein: CSASGRQQYF.

V is TRBV10-1 and J is TRBJ2-3; 12 bases align to TRBD1. The CDR3 contains 18 residues. J gave up 1 base and V 6 bases, and 11 bases lay outside the gene matches. In germline, CDR1 is WNHNN, CDR2 SYGVQD (reference sequence). The CDR3 loop is CASSAGTGGRGGTDTQYF. The CDR3 DNA follows: TGCGCCAGCAGCGCCGGGACAGGGGGCCGAGGGGGCACAGATACGCAGTATTTT.

The chain uses TRBV29-1 and TRBJ2-5; 9 bases line up with TRBD1. Unmatched junction bases numbered 5, after V lost 7 bases and J lost 5 bases. Per the germline V gene, CDR1 is SQVTM and CDR2 is ANQGSEA. This CDR3 has 12 residues. The CDR3 nucleotides read TGCAGCGAAAACAGGGGGCAGGAGACCCAGTACTTC. It encodes CSENRGQETQYF.

This chain joins TRBV11-2 and TRBJ2-7; TRBD1 agrees at 9 bases. V was clipped by 4 bases and J by 4 bases; unmatched bases: 8. The CDR3 consists of 15 residues. Germline loops: CDR1 SGHAT, CDR2 FQNNGV. The CDR3 reads CASSSNRGPVYEQYF. The CDR3, as DNA: TGTGCCAGCAGCTCGAACAGGGGGCCGGTGTACGAGCAGTACTTC. The whole variable domain, remainder taken from reference TRBV11-2 and TRBJ2-7, is EAGVAQSPRYKIIEKRQSVAFWCNPISGHATLYWYQQILGQGPKLLIQFQNNGVVDDSQLPKDRFSAERLKGVDSTLKIQPAKLEDSAVYLCASSSNRGPVYEQYFGPGTRLTVT.

The V gene is TRBV5-1, the J gene TRBJ2-3, with a possible D match to TRBD2 (5 bases). The CDR3 has 14 amino acids. The germline CDR1 and CDR2 sequences are SGHRS and YFSETQ. Trimming left V 0 bases short and J 5 bases short, with 10 bases between. The CDR3 is CASSLALVLDTQYF. The CDR3 DNA sequence: TGCGCCAGCAGCTTGGCACTAGTGCTAGATACGCAGTATTTT.

V and J are TRBV5-1 and TRBJ1-5; TRBD1 might be the D (5 bases). CDR1 and CDR2 (germline): SGHRS, YFSETQ. CDR3 length: 13 residues. V lost 2 bases and J 4 bases, leaving 7 bases between the germline ends. The CDR3 DNA follows: TGCGCCAGCAGCTTTCAGGGTAATCAGCCCCAGCATTTT. Its protein is CASSFQGNQPQHF. The entire variable domain, with the rest obtained from reference TRBV5-1 and TRBJ1-5, is as follows: KAGVTQTPRYLIKTRGQQVTLSCSPISGHRSVSWYQQTPGQGLQFLFEYFSETQRNKGNFPGRFSGRQFSNSRSEMNVSTLELGDSALYLCASSFQGNQPQHFGDGTRLSIL.

The chain has TRBV2 and TRBJ2-3; 7 nucleotides align to TRBD2. Germline lookup yields CDR1 SNHLY and CDR2 FYNNEI. The ends lost 4 bases at V and 6 bases at J; junction bases unmatched: 7. CDR3 length equals 14 residues. CDR3 DNA sequence: TGTGCCAGCAGTGGGGCGCGGGAGTGGGATACGCAGTATTTT. As protein: CASSGAREWDTQYF.

The rearrangement links TRBV9 to TRBJ2-3; TRBD2 aligns across 11 bases. Germline trimming cut 3 bases from V and 8 bases from J; bases unmatched to any gene: 8. Germline CDR1 is SGDLS and CDR2 is YYNGEE. This CDR3 region has 15 residues. The CDR3: CASSALAGGEGTQYF. The CDR3 DNA is TGTGCCAGCAGCGCCCTAGCGGGAGGTGAAGGTACGCAGTATTTT.

The chain recombines TRBV10-2 with TRBJ2-1; D unclear. Germline V gives CDR1 WSHSY, CDR2 SAAADI. The V and J ends lost 0 bases and 10 bases respectively, with 4 bases between them. The CDR3 has 11 amino acids. Here the CDR3 reads CASSESPEQFF. In DNA, the CDR3 is TGCGCCAGCAGTGAGTCCCCGGAGCAGTTCTTC.

The V and J genes are TRBV5-1 and TRBJ2-1, with D unresolved. CDR1 is SGHRS and CDR2 is YFSETQ in the germline V gene. The CDR3 length is 14 residues. V lost 7 bases to trimming and J lost 4 bases, with 15 bases between them. The chain's CDR3 is CASVTEPGYNEQFF. In DNA, the CDR3 is TGCGCCAGCGTAACGGAGCCCGGGTACAATGAGCAGTTCTTC.

This clone was counted only a few times. V and J are TRBV30 and TRBJ1-2; D is unresolved. The CDR3 length is 15 residues. Trimming took off 1 base at V and 3 bases at J, with 15 bases between the two ends. CDR1 GTSNPN and CDR2 SVGIG come from the germline V gene (reference sequence). The CDR3 nucleotides are TGTGCCTGGAGTGGGGTCACCTCCGGGGACTATGGCTACACCTTC. Translated, it gives CAWSGVTSGDYGYTF.

In this sample, this clone turned up once. The chain has TRBV6-5 and TRBJ2-7; 8 bases line up with TRBD1. The length of the CDR3 is 13 residues. Trimming removed 9 bases from V and 7 bases from J; junction bases left unmatched: 11. Germline V gives CDR1 MNHEY, CDR2 SVGAGI. DNA for the CDR3: TGTGCCAGTGGAGTCCGGGACAGGAATGAGCAGTACTTC. Its protein product is CASGVRDRNEQYF.

The table lists this clone with a count of one. The chain links TRBV15 to TRBJ1-6; the D gene is possibly TRBD1 (5 bases). The CDR3 extends over 17 amino acids. Germline CDR1 reads LNHNV; CDR2 reads YYDKDF (reference sequence). Between the trimmed V and J ends, which lost 4 bases and 6 bases, there was a span of 19 bases. The DNA for the CDR3 is TGTGCCACCAGCATTCGGTGGCTCGACAGCCTTAATTCACCCCTCCACTTT. Translated: CATSIRWLDSLNSPLHF.

This CDR3 is CSAWGQGAWGYTF. As DNA, the CDR3 is TGCAGCGCGTGGGGACAGGGGGCGTGGGGCTACACCTTC. J is TRBJ1-2 and V is TRBV29-1; 12 bases map to TRBD1. This CDR3 has 13 residues. Germline CDR1 and CDR2: SQVTM and ANQGSEA. Germline trimming cut 7 bases from V and 8 bases from J; bases unmatched to any gene: 8.

The V gene is TRBV5-1, the J gene TRBJ1-3; the match to TRBD1 covers 7 bases. The V and J ends lost 4 bases and 4 bases, in that order; junction bases with no gene match: 11. The CDR3 length is 16 residues. From germline, CDR1 is SGHRS and CDR2 YFSETQ. CDR3 nucleotides: TGCGCCAGCAGCCCCGGACAGGAGGATGCGGGAAACACCATATATTTT. Its protein product is CASSPGQEDAGNTIYF. Full variable domain (outside the CDR3, taken from reference TRBV5-1 and TRBJ1-3): KAGVTQTPRYLIKTRGQQVTLSCSPISGHRSVSWYQQTPGQGLQFLFEYFSETQRNKGNFPGRFSGRQFSNSRSEMNVSTLELGDSALYLCASSPGQEDAGNTIYFGEGSWLTVV.

The chain has TRBV5-6 and TRBJ2-4; maybe TRBD2 (6 bases). Germline CDR1 reads SGHDT; CDR2 reads YYEEEE. There are 12 residues in the CDR3. Trimming removed 1 base at V and 8 bases at J, with 7 bases between. CDR3 bases: TGTGCCAGCAGCTTGACGGGGGACATTCAGTACTTC. Protein sequence: CASSLTGDIQYF.

This rearrangement joins TRBV4-3 to TRBJ1-6; D remains ambiguous. The germline V and J ends were trimmed by 1 base and 8 bases, with 9 bases remaining between them. Germline V gene data show CDR1 as LGHNA and CDR2 as YSLEER. The CDR3 runs to 14 residues. CDR3 in DNA: TGCGCCAGCAGCCAAGGGCCTCAGGATTCACCCCTCCACTTT. This encodes CASSQGPQDSPLHF.

The V and J genes are TRBV30 and TRBJ2-7; 7 positions match TRBD1. V lost 5 bases to trimming and J lost 6 bases; unmatched junction nucleotides: 10. Germline CDR1 GTSNPN, CDR2 SVGIG (reference sequence). CDR3 length: 13 amino acids. The CDR3 reads CAWHTGDGGEQYF. The DNA for the CDR3 is TGTGCCTGGCACACAGGGGATGGTGGCGAGCAGTACTTC.

The chain combines TRBV18 with TRBJ2-7, with 10 nucleotides matching TRBD1. J lost 7 bases, V lost 0 bases, and 9 bases had no gene match. The CDR3 has 16 residues. Germline V gene lookup returns CDR1 KGHSH and CDR2 LQKENI. DNA for the CDR3: TGTGCCAGCTCACCACCGACAGGGGGCAAAGTAGGAGAGCAGTACTTC. Its protein product is CASSPPTGGKVGEQYF.

The chain joins TRBV15 to TRBJ1-5; unclear D gene. Germline values: CDR1 LNHNV, CDR2 YYDKDF (reference sequence). Deletions cut 3 bases from V and 3 bases from J, with 9 bases between. CDR3 length: 14 residues. The chain's CDR3 is CATSSEHPNQPQHF. The CDR3 DNA reads TGTGCCACCAGCAGTGAACATCCCAATCAGCCCCAGCATTTT.

V is TRBV7-3 and J is TRBJ1-3, with unresolved D. The V gene lost 5 bases and the J gene lost 1 base, with 9 bases spanning the gap. This CDR3 region has 14 residues. The germline V gene encodes CDR1 SGHTA and CDR2 FQGTGA. The CDR3 is CASSLFESGNTIYF. CDR3 DNA sequence: TGTGCCAGCAGCCTATTCGAGTCTGGAAACACCATATATTTT.